Presented here are 8 T cell receptor beta chains from one specimen sequenced in a study of shared clonotypes between healthy human individuals. Generated by immunoSEQ multiplex PCR, the TCRdb table keeps only in-frame clones and is missing some. The sample lists approximately 2.4 million clones, around 95% seen once, with 0.13% in the top ten. What was sequenced was naive CD4+ T cells sorted from blood. As to subset: CD45RA+ positively selected. Every receptor here comes from a man younger than 35 in good health.

The chain couples TRBV5-1 to TRBJ2-7; no clear D gene. The CDR3 contains 13 residues. Germline V gene sequence: CDR1 SGHRS, CDR2 YFSETQ. V was clipped by 5 bases and J by 3 bases, with 12 bases between them. In DNA, the CDR3 is TGCGCCAGCAGTGGGCCGCAAGTCTACGAGCAGTACTTC. Its protein product is CASSGPQVYEQYF.

J is TRBJ1-6 and V is TRBV29-1, with 10 bases fitting TRBD1. This CDR3 is 13 amino acids long. Germline trimming cut 6 bases from V and 9 bases from J; bases unmatched to any gene: 5. Germline lookup yields CDR1 SQVTM and CDR2 ANQGSEA. The CDR3 bases are TGCAGCGTGGGGACAGGGGCGGGTTCACCCCTCCACTTT. Its protein is CSVGTGAGSPLHF.

V and J are TRBV7-2 and TRBJ2-3, with TRBD1 matching 8 bases. Germline V gene lookup returns CDR1 SGHTA and CDR2 FQGNSA. The CDR3 loop spans 17 amino acids. Trimming cost V 5 bases and J 0 bases; bases outside gene matches: 10. The CDR3 coding sequence is TGTGCCAGCAGCGGCCGTGGACAGGGATTTAGCACAGATACGCAGTATTTT. Translating it yields CASSGRGQGFSTDTQYF.

The J gene is TRBJ2-1, the V gene TRBV18; the match to TRBD1 covers 12 bases. CDR1 is KGHSH, CDR2 LQKENI, per germline. The length of the CDR3 is 15 residues. After removal of 3 bases from V and 7 bases from J, the junction contained 4 bases not matched to a gene. The CDR3 loop reads CASSPRDRGRNEQFF. CDR3 nucleotides: TGTGCCAGCTCACCCCGGGACAGGGGGCGAAATGAGCAGTTCTTC.

In its sample, this clone was seen once. Other DNA sequences of this sample code for an identical CDR3. The chain uses TRBV27 and TRBJ2-7, with D possibly matching TRBD2 (6 bases). CDR3 length equals 14 residues. Trimming removed 2 bases from V and 3 bases from J, with 11 bases in between. Germline V gives CDR1 MNHEY, CDR2 SMNVEV (reference sequence). The CDR3 sequence is CASSLRTGSYEQYF. CDR3 nucleotides: TGTGCCAGCAGTTTACGGACCGGGAGCTACGAGCAGTACTTC.

The rearrangement joins TRBV30 to TRBJ1-5; D perhaps matches TRBD1 (6 bases). Germline V gene lookup returns CDR1 GTSNPN and CDR2 SVGIG (reference sequence). Trimming pared 3 bases from V and 5 bases from J, leaving 11 bases between. This CDR3 comprises 13 residues. The CDR3 region is CAWRGGNDQPQHF. The CDR3 bases are TGTGCCTGGAGGGGGGGCAACGATCAGCCCCAGCATTTT.

This chain connects TRBV10-2 to TRBJ2-3; the match to TRBD2 covers 9 bases. Germline loops: CDR1 WSHSY, CDR2 SAAADI. The V gene end was trimmed by 8 bases and the J gene end by 5 bases; junction bases not matched to a gene: 11. The CDR3 runs 15 residues. Written as DNA, the CDR3 is TGCGCCAGCCTGGTTAGCGGGAGACTAGGAGATACGCAGTATTTT. It codes for CASLVSGRLGDTQYF.

This chain links TRBV10-3 with TRBJ2-7; D ambiguous. This CDR3 comprises 15 residues. V was cut by 3 bases and J by 0 bases, with 12 bases left in between. Germline V gene lookup returns CDR1 ENHRY and CDR2 SYGVKD. CDR3 loop: CAISDMAVSSYEQYF. The CDR3 region has the DNA TGTGCCATCAGTGATATGGCAGTGAGCTCCTACGAGCAGTACTTC.